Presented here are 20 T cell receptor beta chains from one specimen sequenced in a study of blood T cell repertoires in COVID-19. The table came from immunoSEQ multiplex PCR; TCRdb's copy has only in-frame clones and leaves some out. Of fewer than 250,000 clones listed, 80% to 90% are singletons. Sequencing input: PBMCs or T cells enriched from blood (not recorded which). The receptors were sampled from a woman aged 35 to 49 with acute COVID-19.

CDR3 DNA: TGCGCCAGCAGCTTACAGGGGACAGGGAGCACAGATACGCAGTATTTT. This gives the protein CASSLQGTGSTDTQYF. This chain uses TRBV5-1 with TRBJ2-3; 9 bases are a match to TRBD1. J lost 0 bases, V lost 2 bases, and 4 bases had no gene match. The CDR3 runs 16 residues. The germline V gene has CDR1 SGHRS and CDR2 YFSETQ.

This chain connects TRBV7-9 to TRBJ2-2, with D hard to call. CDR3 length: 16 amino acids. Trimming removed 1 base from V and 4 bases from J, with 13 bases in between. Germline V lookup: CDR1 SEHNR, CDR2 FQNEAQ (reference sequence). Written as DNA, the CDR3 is TGTGCCAGCAGCTTAGTAGGAGTCCAGTTCACCGGGGAGCTGTTTTTT. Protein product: CASSLVGVQFTGELFF. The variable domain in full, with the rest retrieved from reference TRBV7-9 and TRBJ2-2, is DTGVSQNPRHKITKRGQNVTFRCDPISEHNRLYWYRQTLGQGPEFLTYFQNEAQLEKSRLLSDRFSAERPKGSFSTLEIQRTEQGDSAMYLCASSLVGVQFTGELFFGEGSRLTVL.

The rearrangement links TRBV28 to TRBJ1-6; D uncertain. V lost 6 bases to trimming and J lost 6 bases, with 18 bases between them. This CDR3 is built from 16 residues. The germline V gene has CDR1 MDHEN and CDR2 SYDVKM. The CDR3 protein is CASSPRSMTFNSPLHF. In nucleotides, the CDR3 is TGTGCCAGCAGCCCTCGGAGCATGACCTTTAATTCACCCCTCCACTTT.

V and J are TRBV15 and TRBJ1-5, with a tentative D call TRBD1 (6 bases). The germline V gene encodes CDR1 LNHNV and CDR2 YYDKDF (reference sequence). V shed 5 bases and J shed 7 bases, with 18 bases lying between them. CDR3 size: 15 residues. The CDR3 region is CATSPDSQGEQPQHF. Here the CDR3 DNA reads TGTGCCACCAGCCCCGATTCACAGGGAGAACAGCCCCAGCATTTT.

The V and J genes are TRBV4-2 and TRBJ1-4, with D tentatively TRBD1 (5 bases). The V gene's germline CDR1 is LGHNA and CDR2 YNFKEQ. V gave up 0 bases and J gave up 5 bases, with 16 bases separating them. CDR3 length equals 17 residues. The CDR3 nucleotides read TGTGCCAGCAGCCAAGATCCGGGGGGAGGGGTCAATGAAAAACTGTTTTTT. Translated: CASSQDPGGGVNEKLFF.

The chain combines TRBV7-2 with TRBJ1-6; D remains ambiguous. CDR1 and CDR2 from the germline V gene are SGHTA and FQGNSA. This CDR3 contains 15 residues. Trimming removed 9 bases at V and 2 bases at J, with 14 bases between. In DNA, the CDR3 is TGTGCCAGTGTGGCTTCCCAAACCTATAATTCACCCCTCCACTTT. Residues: CASVASQTYNSPLHF.

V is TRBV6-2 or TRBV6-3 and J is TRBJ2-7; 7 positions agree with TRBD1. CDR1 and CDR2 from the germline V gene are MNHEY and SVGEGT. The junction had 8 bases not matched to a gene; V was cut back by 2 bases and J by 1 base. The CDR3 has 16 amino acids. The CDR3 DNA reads TGTGCCAGCAGTTACCCCCTTGGGGGACAGTCCTACGAGCAGTACTTC. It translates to CASSYPLGGQSYEQYF.

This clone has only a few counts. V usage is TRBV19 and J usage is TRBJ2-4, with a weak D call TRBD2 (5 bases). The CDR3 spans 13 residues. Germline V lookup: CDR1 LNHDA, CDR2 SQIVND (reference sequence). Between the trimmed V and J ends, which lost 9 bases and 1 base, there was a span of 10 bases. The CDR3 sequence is CASRDFAKNIQYF. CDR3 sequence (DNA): TGTGCCAGCCGGGATTTCGCCAAAAACATTCAGTACTTC.

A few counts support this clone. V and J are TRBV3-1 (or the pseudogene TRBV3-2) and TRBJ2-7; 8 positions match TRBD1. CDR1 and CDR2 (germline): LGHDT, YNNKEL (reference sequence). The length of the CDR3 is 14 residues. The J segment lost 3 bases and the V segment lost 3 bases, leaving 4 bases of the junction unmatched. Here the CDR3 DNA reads TGTGCCAGCAGCCACGGACAGGGAGACTACGAGCAGTACTTC. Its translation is CASSHGQGDYEQYF.

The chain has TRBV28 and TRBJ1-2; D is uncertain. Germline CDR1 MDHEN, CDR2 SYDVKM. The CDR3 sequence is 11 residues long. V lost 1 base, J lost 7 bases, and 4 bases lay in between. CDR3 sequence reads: CASSLYGGYTF. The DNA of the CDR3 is TGTGCCAGCAGTTTATACGGTGGCTACACCTTC.

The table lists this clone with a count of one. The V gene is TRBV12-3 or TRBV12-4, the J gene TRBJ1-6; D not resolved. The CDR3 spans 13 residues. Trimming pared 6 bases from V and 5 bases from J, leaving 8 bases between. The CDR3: CASSPTDNSPLHF. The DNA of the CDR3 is TGTGCCAGCAGCCCCACAGATAATTCACCCCTCCACTTT.

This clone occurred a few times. CDR3 nucleotide sequence: TGTGCCAGCAGTTTATCCGGCTCCTACAATGAGCAGTTCTTC. Translated: CASSLSGSYNEQFF. The chain uses TRBV28 and TRBJ2-1; D gene ambiguous. The CDR3 runs 14 residues. CDR1 and CDR2 from the germline V gene are MDHEN and SYDVKM. V dropped 1 base and J dropped 0 bases, with 4 bases sitting between them.

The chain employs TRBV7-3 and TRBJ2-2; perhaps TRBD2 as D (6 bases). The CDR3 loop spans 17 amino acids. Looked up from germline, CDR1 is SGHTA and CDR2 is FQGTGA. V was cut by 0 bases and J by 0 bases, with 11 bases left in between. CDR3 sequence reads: CASSLTGGLSNTGELFF. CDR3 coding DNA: TGTGCCAGCAGCTTAACGGGGGGACTTTCGAACACCGGGGAGCTGTTTTTT.

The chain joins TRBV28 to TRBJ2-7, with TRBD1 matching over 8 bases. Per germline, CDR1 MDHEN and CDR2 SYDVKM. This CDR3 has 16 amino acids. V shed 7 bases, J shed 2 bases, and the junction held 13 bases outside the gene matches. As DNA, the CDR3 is TGTGCCAGCATCGCCTCCGTAGGACAGGGACCCTACGAGCAGTACTTC. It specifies CASIASVGQGPYEQYF.

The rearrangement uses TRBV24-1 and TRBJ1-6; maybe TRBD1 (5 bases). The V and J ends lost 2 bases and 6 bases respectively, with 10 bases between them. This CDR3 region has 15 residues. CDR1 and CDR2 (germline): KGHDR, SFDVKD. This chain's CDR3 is CATSDSGVRNSPLHF. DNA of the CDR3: TGTGCCACCAGTGATTCGGGGGTCCGTAATTCACCCCTCCACTTT.

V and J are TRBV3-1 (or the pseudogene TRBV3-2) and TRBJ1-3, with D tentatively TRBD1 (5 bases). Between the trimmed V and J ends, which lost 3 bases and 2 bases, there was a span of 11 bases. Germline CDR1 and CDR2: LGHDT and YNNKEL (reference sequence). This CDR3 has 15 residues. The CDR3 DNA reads TGTGCCAGCAGCCAGGGCAGGGTGGCTGGAAACACCATATATTTT. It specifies CASSQGRVAGNTIYF.

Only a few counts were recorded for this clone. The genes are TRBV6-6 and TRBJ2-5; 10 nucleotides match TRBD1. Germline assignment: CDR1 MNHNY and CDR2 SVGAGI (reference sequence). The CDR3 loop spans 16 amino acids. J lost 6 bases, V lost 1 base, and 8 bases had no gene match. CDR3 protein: CASSYFGTGDGKTQYF. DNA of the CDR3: TGTGCCAGCAGTTACTTCGGGACAGGGGATGGAAAGACCCAGTACTTC.

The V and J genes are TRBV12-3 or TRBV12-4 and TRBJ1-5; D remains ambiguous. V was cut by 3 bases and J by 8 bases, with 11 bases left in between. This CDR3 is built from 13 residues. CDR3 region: CASSFGPLKPQHF. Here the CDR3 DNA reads TGTGCCAGCAGTTTTGGCCCCCTGAAGCCCCAGCATTTT.

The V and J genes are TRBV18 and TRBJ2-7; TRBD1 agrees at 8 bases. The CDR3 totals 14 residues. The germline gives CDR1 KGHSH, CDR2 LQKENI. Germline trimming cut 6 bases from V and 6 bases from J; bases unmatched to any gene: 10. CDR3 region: CASSQGAIIGEQYF. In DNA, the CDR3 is TGTGCCAGCTCGCAGGGGGCGATCATCGGCGAGCAGTACTTC.

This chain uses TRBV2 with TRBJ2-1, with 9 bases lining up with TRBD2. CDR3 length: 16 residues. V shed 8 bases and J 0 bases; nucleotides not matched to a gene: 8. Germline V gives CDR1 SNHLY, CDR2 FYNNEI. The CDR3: CASQRREGSSYNEQFF. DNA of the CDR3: TGTGCCAGCCAGAGGCGGGAGGGTAGCTCCTACAATGAGCAGTTCTTC. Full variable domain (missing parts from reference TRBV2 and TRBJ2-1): EPEVTQTPSHQVTQMGQEVILRCVPISNHLYFYWYRQILGQKVEFLVSFYNNEISEKSEIFDDQFSVERPDGSNFTLKIRSTKLEDSAMYFCASQRREGSSYNEQFFGPGTRLTVL.